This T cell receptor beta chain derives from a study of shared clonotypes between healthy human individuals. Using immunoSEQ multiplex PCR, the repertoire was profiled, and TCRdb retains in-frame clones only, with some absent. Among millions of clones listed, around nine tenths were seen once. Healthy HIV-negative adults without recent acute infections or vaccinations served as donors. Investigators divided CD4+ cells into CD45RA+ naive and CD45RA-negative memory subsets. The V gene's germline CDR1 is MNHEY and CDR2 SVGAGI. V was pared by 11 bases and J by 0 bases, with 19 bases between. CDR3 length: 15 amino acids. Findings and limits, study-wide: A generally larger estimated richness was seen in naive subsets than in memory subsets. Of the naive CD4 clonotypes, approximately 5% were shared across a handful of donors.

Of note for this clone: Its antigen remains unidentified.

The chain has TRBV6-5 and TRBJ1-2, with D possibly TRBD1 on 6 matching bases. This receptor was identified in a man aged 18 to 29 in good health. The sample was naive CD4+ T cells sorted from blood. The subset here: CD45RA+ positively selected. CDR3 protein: CAPHRAADPNYGYTF. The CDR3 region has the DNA TGTGCCCCCCACAGGGCGGCAGATCCTAACTATGGCTACACCTTC.